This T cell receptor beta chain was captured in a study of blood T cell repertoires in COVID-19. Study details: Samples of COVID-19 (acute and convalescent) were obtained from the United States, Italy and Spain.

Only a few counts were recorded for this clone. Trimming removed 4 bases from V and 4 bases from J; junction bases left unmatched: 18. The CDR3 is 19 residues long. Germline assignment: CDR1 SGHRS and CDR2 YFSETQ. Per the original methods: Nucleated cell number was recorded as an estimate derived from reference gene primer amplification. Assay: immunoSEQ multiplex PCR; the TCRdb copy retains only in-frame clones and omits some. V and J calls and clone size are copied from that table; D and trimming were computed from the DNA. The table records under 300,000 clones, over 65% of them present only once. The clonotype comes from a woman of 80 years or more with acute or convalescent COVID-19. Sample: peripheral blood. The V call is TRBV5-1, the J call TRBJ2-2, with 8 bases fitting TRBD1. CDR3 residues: CASSLFDRGQGASTGELFF. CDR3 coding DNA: TGCGCCAGCAGCCTATTCGATCGGGGGCAGGGGGCGAGCACCGGGGAGCTGTTTTTT.